This TCR beta chain was found in a study of T-cell reconstitution after alpha-beta-depleted transplantation in children. Study conclusions and caveats: Recipient T cells and thymic progenitors that survived were the source of the high TCRbeta diversity seen at day 60 in some patients. After transplant, at about two months, alpha-beta T cells were reportedly derived from several hundred expanded graft clones. Newly made T cells mostly supplied T-cell counts and diversity one year after transplant.

J lost 0 bases, V lost 3 bases, and 5 bases had no gene match. The CDR3 extends over 15 amino acids. On this clonotype: Its antigen is not known.

The TCRbeta library incorporated unique molecular identifiers. Each CDR3 protein gets one entry after TCRdb re-called the PCR reads with MiXCR. The data contain around 300,000 distinct CDR3 sequences, 10% of them singletons. This sequence joins TRBV12-3 or TRBV12-4 and TRBJ2-7; 7 bases line up with TRBD2. The sequence came from a boy under three years old with acute myeloid leukemia, due to receive a stem cell transplant. Sequences were derived from PBMCs, sampled before TCRalphabeta/CD19-depleted stem cell transplant. DNA for the CDR3: TGTGCCAGCAGTTTTATCACTAGCGTCTCCTACGAGCAGTACTTC. Translation gives CASSFITSVSYEQYF.